This T cell receptor (beta chain) was sequenced in a study of blood T cell repertoires in COVID-19. On the study more broadly: Donors in the United States, Italy and Spain gave samples during acute or convalescent COVID-19. T cells, B-cell-depleted T cells, or PBMCs supplied cDNA or gDNA.

Original processing notes: By means of reference gene primer amplification, nucleated cell counts were estimated. Here immunoSEQ multiplex PCR was the method, and the copy in TCRdb shows in-frame clones only, minus some. The V and J calls and clone size were taken over from that table, and D and trimming were inferred from the DNA. The repertoire consists of under 300,000 clones, with roughly 80% occurring once and the leading ten covering approximately 3.2%. Trimming cost V 0 bases and J 2 bases, with 11 bases left between them. The CDR3 is 16 residues long. Germline CDR1 SEHNR, CDR2 FQNEAQ (reference sequence).

The clonotype originates from a woman aged 18-35 years with acute or convalescent COVID-19. This chain connects TRBV7-9 to TRBJ2-1, with TRBD2 as a possible D gene (5 bases). Sequencing was done on a sample of peripheral blood. The CDR3 nucleotides are TGTGCCAGCAGCTTAGCGGGAGTCTACCCCTACAATGAGCAGTTCTTC. It yields the protein CASSLAGVYPYNEQFF.